This T cell receptor (beta chain) was identified during a study of blood T cell repertoires in COVID-19 (dated by TCRdb to 2019 to 2021). Background for the entire study: The collaborator samples originated in the United States, Italy and Spain and spanned the acute and convalescent phases of COVID-19. A freely available public database, intended as a resource for researchers studying the immune response to SARS-CoV-2, is where the repertoires were released. The prospective study material was composed of cDNA or gDNA derived from T cells, B-cell-depleted T cells, or PBMCs. The dataset comprised deeply sampled blood TCRbeta repertoires from subjects exposed to, actively infected with, or recovered from COVID-19. Where HLA class I and class II types were available, the types were taken from metadata supplied by the sample provider, not from assay-based typing. The samples were drawn from the first 160 participants of the ongoing ImmuneRACE study and from under 1,500 subjects provided by 6 global collaborators. A de-identified subject ID, COVID-19 status, age in years and sex were almost always included in the sample metadata.

Note on this clone: The antigen it recognizes is unknown. The input lacks base qualities; no much larger clone sits a single base away.

The collaborating institutions used their own protocols to collect whole blood in K2EDTA tubes. For TCRbeta analysis, collaborators shipped samples in one of three forms: frozen whole blood, isolated PBMCs, or DNA extracted from either of those sample types. Germline trimming amounts to 6 bases on V and 7 bases on J, with 6 as the count of junction bases outside the gene matches. CDR3 length: 14 amino acids, cysteine to phenylalanine. The CDR3 DNA has 42 bases and is translated from base 1. CDR1 and CDR2 were assigned from the germline V gene as KGHSH and LQKENI. The immunoSEQ Assay, a bias-controlled multiplex PCR, was used to amplify TCRbeta CDR3 regions from genomic DNA. The authors' pipeline ran thus. The number of nucleated cells in each sample was estimated from the amplification of reference gene primers within the assay. To quantify the absolute abundance of each unique TCRbeta CDR3 rearrangement, sequence reads were collapsed and filtered. For each sample, productive Simpson clonality was calculated as the square root of Simpson's diversity index across productive rearrangements. TCRdb limited this immuneACCESS table to in-frame rearrangements with V and J called. A share of clones is missing; checked studies link under half to unresolved V genes, and the rest is unexplained. That table gives V, J and clone size, and the DNA gave D and trimming. This sample comprises about 97,000 clones, about four fifths of them detected only once. The ten largest clones capture 9.5% to 10% of the sample.

What the authors observed across the whole study: The amount of clinical and demographic metadata varied by source and participant and was provided uncurated.

The chain uses TRBV18 and TRBJ1-4; TRBD1 fits 9 bases in the junction. The receptor comes from a man aged 35 to 55 with active or convalescent COVID-19. Input material: peripheral blood. The nucleotides read TGTGCCAGCTCCCTGGGACAGGGATTTGAAAAACTGTTTTTT. The encoded protein is CASSLGQGFEKLFF.